The 10 T cell receptor beta chains in this list originate from one sample, sequenced in a study of blood T cell repertoires in COVID-19 (TCRdb year 2020). Libraries were made using the immunoSEQ multiplex PCR assay. TCRdb provides this immuneACCESS table in a form limited to in-frame rearrangements. Some clones are lacking; in checked studies, under half of them reflect an unresolved V gene, and why the rest are absent is not known. The sample profile shows about 60,000 clones; roughly 72% of them were found once. The top ten hold around 4.9% of the sample. The sample comprised peripheral blood. The receptors derive from a woman in her 70s with COVID-19, enrolled during active disease.

This clone occurred once. V is TRBV4-3 and J is TRBJ2-1; D perhaps matches TRBD1 (7 bases). The CDR3 is made up of 15 amino acids. V shed 0 bases and J shed 10 bases, with 16 bases lying between them. Germline V gives CDR1 LGHNA, CDR2 YSLEER. The chain's CDR3 is CASSQEEGDSWEQFF. CDR3 DNA sequence: TGCGCCAGCAGCCAAGAGGAGGGGGACAGCTGGGAGCAGTTCTTC.

The J gene is TRBJ1-6, the V gene TRBV2, with TRBD1 identical over 9 bases. J lost 3 bases, V lost 6 bases, and 3 bases had no gene match. CDR1 is SNHLY and CDR2 is FYNNEI in the germline V gene. The CDR3 runs to 15 residues. The CDR3: CASRGGQGYNSPLHF. The CDR3 DNA reads TGTGCCAGCAGGGGGGGACAGGGCTATAATTCACCCCTCCACTTT.

There are a few counts of this clone. V and J are TRBV3-1 (or the pseudogene TRBV3-2) and TRBJ2-5; 7 nucleotides agree with TRBD2. Per germline, CDR1 LGHDT and CDR2 YNNKEL (reference sequence). V shed 1 base, J shed 2 bases, and the junction held 7 bases outside the gene matches. The CDR3 length is 16 residues. CDR3 region: CASSQGRREGQETQYF. The CDR3 nucleotides are TGTGCCAGCAGCCAAGGAAGGAGGGAGGGACAAGAGACCCAGTACTTC.

V gene TRBV27 combines with J gene TRBJ2-5, with 7 bases lining up with TRBD2. V lost 3 bases and J lost 4; bases outside the gene matches: 5. CDR1 is MNHEY and CDR2 is SMNVEV in the germline V gene (reference sequence). There are 14 residues in the CDR3. CDR3 sequence (DNA): TGTGCCAGCAGTTTCACCCCGGGGGGAGAGACCCAGTACTTC. Translated: CASSFTPGGETQYF.

Here the CDR3 DNA reads TGTGCCAGCAGCTTATTTGGGCTAACTCAGATCTCCTACAATGAGCAGTTCTTC. Protein product: CASSLFGLTQISYNEQFF. This rearrangement joins TRBV7-2 to TRBJ2-1; D unclear. Germline loops: CDR1 SGHTA, CDR2 FQGNSA. The length of the CDR3 is 18 residues. The germline V and J ends were trimmed by 2 bases and 0 bases, with 17 bases remaining between them.

This clone has just a few counts. V usage is TRBV9 and J usage is TRBJ1-3; D gene unclear. V was pared by 3 bases and J by 0 bases, with 10 bases between. Looked up from germline, CDR1 is SGDLS and CDR2 is YYNGEE. This CDR3 contains 15 residues. CDR3 region: CASSETVSSGNTIYF. In nucleotides, the CDR3 is TGTGCCAGCAGCGAAACAGTCAGCTCTGGAAACACCATATATTTT.

A note on this clone: A junction end diverges from the germline sequence, so it may reflect a read error. The chain has TRBV5-1 and TRBJ1-5; a weak D match, TRBD1 (6 bases). The CDR3 runs 17 residues. CDR1 is SGHRS and CDR2 is YFSETQ in the germline V gene. CDR3 nucleotide sequence: TGCGCCCGCAGCTTGGGGGCCCGCTATGGGCGCGGGGGGGCCCAGCATTTT. This translates into CARSLGARYGRGGAQHF.

This clone was counted a few times. The chain is built from TRBV18 and TRBJ2-7, with D unresolved. This CDR3 contains 13 residues. V was pared by 6 bases and J by 1 base, with 10 bases between. Germline V gene sequence: CDR1 KGHSH, CDR2 LQKENI. CDR3 nucleotides: TGTGCCAGCTCCCCGAGCAGGTCCTACGAGCAGTACGTC. It codes for CASSPSRSYEQYV.

The chain carries TRBV7-2 and TRBJ2-5, with TRBD1 identical over 10 bases. Germline V gene data show CDR1 as SGHTA and CDR2 as FQGNSA. This CDR3 region has 16 residues. Trimming cost V 5 bases and J 4 bases; bases outside gene matches: 10. The CDR3 sequence is CASSRPGTGAAETQYF. The CDR3 DNA reads TGTGCCAGCAGCCGCCCAGGGACAGGGGCCGCAGAGACCCAGTACTTC.

The V and J genes are TRBV7-2 and TRBJ1-3, with D perhaps matching TRBD1 (5 bases). Germline V gene sequence: CDR1 SGHTA, CDR2 FQGNSA. The V end was cut by 2 bases, the J end by 0 bases, with 14 bases between. The CDR3 extends over 17 amino acids. The CDR3 spells CASSLYAGPYSGNTIYF. The CDR3 DNA reads TGTGCCAGCAGCTTATACGCAGGGCCCTACTCTGGAAACACCATATATTTT.